A selection of T cell receptor beta chains follows, all from one sample in a study of T cell responses to AZD1222 COVID-19 vaccine. TCRdb keeps only in-frame clones here, not all; method: immunoSEQ multiplex PCR. The sample consists of fewer than 200,000 clones, more than 80% of them appearing once. This specimen was peripheral blood, taken on day 0 of AZD1222 vaccination. The receptor set was obtained from an adult in good health. Each CDR3 is given with its conserved first and last residue. The order of the fields is D gene, V gene, clone size, J gene, CDR3 protein, CDR3 DNA. The D gene is left open where the match is weak. Clone sizes are given selectively: once, few, many, or a class where the clone is expanded.

D gene: NA; V gene: TRBV29-1; clone size: NA; J gene: TRBJ1-2; CDR3 protein: CSVGQSAQYGGYTF; CDR3 DNA: TGCAGCGTCGGTCAGTCCGCCCAGTATGGCGGCTACACCTTC
D gene: TRBD2; V gene: TRBV6-1; clone size: NA; J gene: TRBJ2-1; CDR3 protein: CASSEETSGIYNEQFF; CDR3 DNA: TGTGCCAGCAGTGAAGAAACTAGCGGGATTTACAATGAGCAGTTCTTC
D gene: TRBD2; V gene: TRBV28; clone size: NA; J gene: TRBJ2-1; CDR3 protein: CASSLRLAGGPHEQFF; CDR3 DNA: TGTGCCAGCAGTCTAAGACTAGCGGGAGGCCCCCATGAGCAGTTCTTC
D gene: TRBD1; V gene: TRBV5-5; clone size: NA; J gene: TRBJ2-3; CDR3 protein: CASSFYGQAKWDTDTQYF; CDR3 DNA: TGTGCCAGCAGCTTCTACGGACAGGCAAAATGGGACACAGATACGCAGTATTTT
D gene: NA; V gene: TRBV10-3; clone size: NA; J gene: TRBJ1-3; CDR3 protein: CAISERGTSGNTIYF; CDR3 DNA: TGTGCCATCAGTGAACGGGGAACCTCTGGAAACACCATATATTTT
D gene: NA; V gene: TRBV6-6; clone size: once; J gene: TRBJ1-6; CDR3 protein: CASSYDPNSPLHF; CDR3 DNA: TGTGCCAGCAGTTACGACCCGAATTCACCCCTCCACTTT
D gene: NA; V gene: TRBV28; clone size: NA; J gene: TRBJ2-1; CDR3 protein: CASSFPSGVEVTYNEQFF; CDR3 DNA: TGTGCCAGCAGTTTCCCAAGCGGAGTCGAAGTAACCTACAATGAGCAGTTCTTC
D gene: NA; V gene: TRBV14; clone size: NA; J gene: TRBJ2-1; CDR3 protein: CASSPGTTEFF; CDR3 DNA: TGTGCCAGCAGTCCCGGGACCACGGAGTTCTTC
D gene: NA; V gene: TRBV7-8; clone size: NA; J gene: TRBJ1-1; CDR3 protein: CASSLATVGGFVAEAFF; CDR3 DNA: TGTGCCAGCAGCTTAGCGACAGTTGGGGGGTTTGTCGCTGAAGCTTTCTTT
D gene: NA; V gene: TRBV28; clone size: once; J gene: TRBJ1-2; CDR3 protein: CASEKTRGGYTF; CDR3 DNA: TGTGCCAGCGAGAAAACGAGGGGGGGCTACACCTTC
D gene: NA; V gene: TRBV5-1; clone size: NA; J gene: TRBJ2-3; CDR3 protein: CATTRGRNTDTQYF; CDR3 DNA: TGCGCCACCACCCGTGGCAGGAACACAGATACGCAGTATTTT
D gene: TRBD1; V gene: TRBV7-9; clone size: NA; J gene: TRBJ2-5; CDR3 protein: CASSLGDRYQETQYF; CDR3 DNA: TGTGCCAGCAGCTTGGGGGACAGATATCAAGAGACCCAGTACTTC
D gene: NA; V gene: TRBV6-4; clone size: NA; J gene: TRBJ2-3; CDR3 protein: CATHSGKTSTDTQYF; CDR3 DNA: TGTGCCACTCATAGCGGCAAGACTAGCACAGATACGCAGTATTTT
D gene: NA; V gene: TRBV2; clone size: NA; J gene: TRBJ1-6; CDR3 protein: CASQAVSSYNSPLHF; CDR3 DNA: TGTGCCAGCCAAGCGGTGAGCTCCTATAATTCACCCCTCCACTTT
D gene: TRBD1; V gene: TRBV7-9; clone size: NA; J gene: TRBJ2-5; CDR3 protein: CASSSNPGTGTKETQYF; CDR3 DNA: TGTGCCAGCAGCTCAAACCCGGGGACAGGGACAAAAGAGACCCAGTACTTC
D gene: NA; V gene: TRBV7-2; clone size: once; J gene: TRBJ1-6; CDR3 protein: CASSLGQEDNSPLHF; CDR3 DNA: TGTGCCAGCAGCTTAGGACAGGAGGATAATTCACCCCTCCACTTT
D gene: NA; V gene: TRBV5-4; clone size: NA; J gene: TRBJ1-2; CDR3 protein: CASSSRTDRNYGYTF; CDR3 DNA: TGTGCCAGCAGCTCTCGGACAGATCGTAACTATGGCTACACCTTC
D gene: TRBD1; V gene: TRBV5-8; clone size: NA; J gene: TRBJ1-4; CDR3 protein: CASSSSSWDREEANEKLFF; CDR3 DNA: TGTGCCAGCAGTTCATCCTCGTGGGACAGGGAAGAGGCTAATGAAAAACTGTTTTTT
D gene: TRBD2; V gene: TRBV27; clone size: NA; J gene: TRBJ2-7; CDR3 protein: CASRLAGGSYEQYF; CDR3 DNA: TGTGCCAGCAGATTAGCGGGGGGCTCCTACGAGCAGTACTTC
D gene: NA; V gene: TRBV5-8; clone size: once; J gene: TRBJ2-3; CDR3 protein: CASSYGLTDTQYF; CDR3 DNA: TGTGCCAGCAGCTATGGACTCACAGATACGCAGTATTTT
D gene: NA; V gene: TRBV18; clone size: NA; J gene: TRBJ1-2; CDR3 protein: CASSPGGGYYGYTF; CDR3 DNA: TGTGCCAGCTCACCCGGCGGGGGATACTATGGCTACACCTTC
D gene: NA; V gene: TRBV12-3/TRBV12-4; clone size: NA; J gene: TRBJ1-5; CDR3 protein: CASSLSRDQPQHF; CDR3 DNA: TGTGCCAGCAGTTTAAGTCGCGATCAGCCCCAGCATTTT
D gene: NA; V gene: TRBV4-2; clone size: NA; J gene: TRBJ2-5; CDR3 protein: CASSPPGRQETQYF; CDR3 DNA: TGTGCCAGCAGCCCGCCGGGACGACAAGAGACCCAGTACTTC
D gene: TRBD1; V gene: TRBV5-1; clone size: NA; J gene: TRBJ2-5; CDR3 protein: CASNDRGGETQYF; CDR3 DNA: TGCGCCAGCAACGACAGGGGTGGGGAGACCCAGTACTTC
D gene: TRBD1; V gene: TRBV7-9; clone size: few; J gene: TRBJ1-2; CDR3 protein: CASSRRDRVMGYTF; CDR3 DNA: TGTGCCAGCAGCCGCCGGGACAGGGTTATGGGCTACACCTTC
D gene: NA; V gene: TRBV10-3; clone size: NA; J gene: TRBJ1-2; CDR3 protein: CAISESMGKDIANYGYTF; CDR3 DNA: TGTGCCATCAGTGAGTCGATGGGCAAAGACATAGCTAACTATGGCTACACCTTC
D gene: TRBD1; V gene: TRBV7-6; clone size: NA; J gene: TRBJ2-5; CDR3 protein: CASSYYPQGQETQYF; CDR3 DNA: TGTGCCAGCAGCTATTACCCACAGGGGCAAGAGACCCAGTACTTC
D gene: TRBD2; V gene: TRBV24-1; clone size: NA; J gene: TRBJ2-1; CDR3 protein: CATSEPGLARDEQFF; CDR3 DNA: TGTGCCACCAGTGAACCGGGACTAGCACGAGATGAGCAGTTCTTC
D gene: NA; V gene: TRBV18; clone size: NA; J gene: TRBJ2-1; CDR3 protein: CASSPRDEQFF; CDR3 DNA: TGTGCCAGCTCACCGAGGGACGAGCAGTTCTTC
D gene: NA; V gene: TRBV2; clone size: NA; J gene: TRBJ1-6; CDR3 protein: CASSERPGSPLHF; CDR3 DNA: TGTGCCAGCAGTGAGAGACCAGGTTCACCCCTCCACTTT
D gene: NA; V gene: TRBV6-1; clone size: NA; J gene: TRBJ2-7; CDR3 protein: CASSESRGNEQYF; CDR3 DNA: TGTGCCAGCAGTGAAAGTCGGGGAAACGAGCAGTACTTC
D gene: TRBD2; V gene: TRBV5-4; clone size: NA; J gene: TRBJ2-1; CDR3 protein: CASSLAAGGAPLKNEQFF; CDR3 DNA: TGTGCCAGCAGCTTGGCTGCGGGGGGCGCCCCTTTGAAGAATGAGCAGTTCTTC
D gene: TRBD1; V gene: TRBV4-1; clone size: NA; J gene: TRBJ2-1; CDR3 protein: CASSLGWTGSYNEQFF; CDR3 DNA: TGCGCCAGCAGCCTGGGGTGGACAGGGTCCTACAATGAGCAGTTCTTC
D gene: TRBD2; V gene: TRBV28; clone size: NA; J gene: TRBJ2-3; CDR3 protein: CASRHSGGPRTDTQYF; CDR3 DNA: TGTGCCAGCAGACATAGCGGGGGGCCACGCACAGATACGCAGTATTTT
D gene: TRBD1; V gene: TRBV29-1; clone size: NA; J gene: TRBJ1-3; CDR3 protein: CSVGQGFSGNTIYF; CDR3 DNA: TGCAGCGTAGGACAGGGGTTCTCTGGAAACACCATATATTTT
D gene: NA; V gene: TRBV12-5; clone size: NA; J gene: TRBJ1-4; CDR3 protein: CASGFRSTEKLFF; CDR3 DNA: TGTGCTAGTGGTTTCAGGTCCACTGAAAAACTGTTTTTT
D gene: TRBD1; V gene: TRBV6-1; clone size: NA; J gene: TRBJ2-7; CDR3 protein: CASSEILTGDSYEQYF; CDR3 DNA: TGTGCCAGCAGTGAAATTCTGACAGGGGACTCCTACGAGCAGTACTTC
D gene: NA; V gene: TRBV5-6; clone size: few; J gene: TRBJ1-2; CDR3 protein: CASSLGGWDYGYTF; CDR3 DNA: TGTGCCAGCAGCTTGGGAGGGTGGGACTATGGCTACACCTTC
D gene: TRBD1; V gene: TRBV6-1; clone size: NA; J gene: TRBJ1-2; CDR3 protein: CASSEYGTGPVEYGYTF; CDR3 DNA: TGTGCCAGCAGTGAATACGGGACAGGGCCTGTAGAATATGGCTACACCTTC
D gene: NA; V gene: TRBV28; clone size: few; J gene: TRBJ1-2; CDR3 protein: CASSSTPNYGYTF; CDR3 DNA: TGTGCCAGCAGTTCCACCCCTAACTATGGCTACACCTTC
D gene: NA; V gene: TRBV6-4; clone size: NA; J gene: TRBJ2-2; CDR3 protein: CASSPDRNTGELFF; CDR3 DNA: TGTGCCAGCAGTCCTGACAGGAACACCGGGGAGCTGTTTTTT
D gene: NA; V gene: TRBV7-6; clone size: NA; J gene: TRBJ1-5; CDR3 protein: CASSLQSGLNQPQHF; CDR3 DNA: TGTGCCAGCAGCTTACAATCGGGGCTCAATCAGCCCCAGCATTTT
D gene: TRBD1; V gene: TRBV7-6; clone size: NA; J gene: TRBJ2-2; CDR3 protein: CASSQQGAANTGELFF; CDR3 DNA: TGTGCCAGCAGCCAACAGGGGGCAGCGAACACCGGGGAGCTGTTTTTT
D gene: NA; V gene: TRBV9; clone size: NA; J gene: TRBJ1-6; CDR3 protein: CASSPGQNNSPLHF; CDR3 DNA: TGTGCCAGCAGCCCAGGACAGAATAATTCACCCCTCCACTTT
D gene: NA; V gene: TRBV7-8; clone size: NA; J gene: TRBJ2-7; CDR3 protein: CASSSRAGTFGEQYF; CDR3 DNA: TGTGCCAGCAGCTCCCGAGCCGGGACCTTTGGCGAGCAGTACTTC
D gene: TRBD1; V gene: TRBV30; clone size: NA; J gene: TRBJ2-7; CDR3 protein: CAWSSGTGGSSSFF; CDR3 DNA: TGTGCCTGGAGTAGCGGGACAGGGGGCTCAAGTTCGTTCTTC
D gene: TRBD1; V gene: TRBV29-1; clone size: NA; J gene: TRBJ1-5; CDR3 protein: CSAAETGIFQPQHF; CDR3 DNA: TGCAGCGCCGCTGAGACAGGGATCTTTCAGCCCCAGCATTTT
D gene: NA; V gene: TRBV6-2/TRBV6-3; clone size: NA; J gene: TRBJ1-5; CDR3 protein: CASSRYTGWNQPQHF; CDR3 DNA: TGTGCCAGCAGTCGATATACAGGATGGAATCAGCCCCAGCATTTT
D gene: NA; V gene: TRBV18; clone size: NA; J gene: TRBJ2-1; CDR3 protein: CASSPDQTANEQFF; CDR3 DNA: TGTGCCAGCTCACCAGACCAGACAGCCAATGAGCAGTTCTTC
D gene: NA; V gene: TRBV18; clone size: NA; J gene: TRBJ2-2; CDR3 protein: CASSPGNANTGELFF; CDR3 DNA: TGTGCCAGCTCACCAGGGAACGCGAACACCGGGGAGCTGTTTTTT
D gene: TRBD1; V gene: TRBV28; clone size: NA; J gene: TRBJ1-3; CDR3 protein: CASGSGTGGSGNTIYF; CDR3 DNA: TGTGCCAGCGGGTCCGGGACAGGGGGATCTGGAAACACCATATATTTT
D gene: NA; V gene: TRBV7-9; clone size: NA; J gene: TRBJ1-2; CDR3 protein: CASSLVLRRAYTF; CDR3 DNA: TGTGCCAGCAGCTTAGTGTTGAGAAGGGCCTACACCTTC
D gene: TRBD1; V gene: TRBV7-2; clone size: once; J gene: TRBJ2-7; CDR3 protein: CASSPDRTQTYEQYF; CDR3 DNA: TGTGCCAGCAGCCCGGACAGGACCCAAACTTACGAGCAGTACTTC
D gene: TRBD1; V gene: TRBV6-5; clone size: NA; J gene: TRBJ1-3; CDR3 protein: CASSRTGDSGNTIYF; CDR3 DNA: TGTGCCAGCAGCAGAACAGGGGACTCTGGAAACACCATATATTTT
D gene: NA; V gene: TRBV7-3; clone size: NA; J gene: TRBJ2-5; CDR3 protein: CASSFQAGEMETQYF; CDR3 DNA: TGTGCCAGCAGCTTCCAGGCAGGGGAGATGGAGACCCAGTACTTC
D gene: TRBD2; V gene: TRBV6-2/TRBV6-3; clone size: NA; J gene: TRBJ2-1; CDR3 protein: CASSPNVRLAGGNEQFF; CDR3 DNA: TGTGCCAGCAGCCCCAACGTCCGACTAGCGGGAGGTAATGAGCAGTTCTTC
D gene: NA; V gene: TRBV2; clone size: NA; J gene: TRBJ1-6; CDR3 protein: CASKDSSSYNSPLHF; CDR3 DNA: TGTGCCAGCAAGGACAGCAGCTCCTATAATTCACCCCTCCACTTT
D gene: NA; V gene: TRBV6-6; clone size: NA; J gene: TRBJ1-1; CDR3 protein: CASGSLLERDTEAFF; CDR3 DNA: TGTGCCAGCGGGTCTTTGCTGGAGAGGGACACTGAAGCTTTCTTT